The rows below give T cell receptor beta chains drawn from one sample of a study of shared clonotypes between healthy human individuals. The repertoire was sequenced with immunoSEQ multiplex PCR; TCRdb's copy has only in-frame clones and lacks some. This table has 450,000 to 700,000 clones, roughly 95% appearing once. The sample was naive CD8+ T cells sorted from blood. Receptors were obtained from a woman between 25 and 40 years old in good health. Each CDR3 is given with its conserved first and last residue. A D gene is named only where the DNA matches it firmly. Clone size is given for some rows only: seen once, a few or many times, or a class if the clone is expanded.

>TRBV19|once|.|TRBJ2-7
TGTGCCAGTAGTATAGGGCAGGGTGGATACGAGCAGTACTTC
CASSIGQGGYEQYF
>TRBV13|.|TRBD1|TRBJ2-7
TGTGCCAGCAGCTACAGGGGCTTGGGATACGAGCAGTACTTC
CASSYRGLGYEQYF
>TRBV4-2|.|.|TRBJ1-1
TGTGCCAGCAGCCAAGGAGGAGAAGGCACTGAAGCTTTCTTT
CASSQGGEGTEAFF
>TRBV27|.|.|TRBJ2-3
TGTGCCAGCAGTTCCGGGACGTACACAGATACGCAGTATTTT
CASSSGTYTDTQYF
>TRBV7-9|.|.|TRBJ2-7
TGTGCCAGCAGCTTCGAAGTGGGGTACGAGCAGTACTTC
CASSFEVGYEQYF
>TRBV10-3|.|.|TRBJ1-1
TGTGCCATCAAAGAGGGGCGTGGCACTGAAGCTTTCTTT
CAIKEGRGTEAFF
>TRBV27|.|TRBD2|TRBJ2-7
TGTGCCAGCAGTTATTCGGGGGGGGCCTACGAGCAGTACTTC
CASSYSGGAYEQYF
>TRBV4-2|.|.|TRBJ2-2
TGTGCCAGCAGCCAAGGGGAAGGCGGGGAGCTGTTTTTT
CASSQGEGGELFF
>TRBV29-1|.|.|TRBJ2-7
TGCAGCGTCATGACGGACTACGAGCAGTACTTC
CSVMTDYEQYF
>TRBV7-2|.|TRBD1|TRBJ2-7
TGTGCCAGCAGCTTAGCCGGGACAGGGACCCCCTACGAGCAGTACTTC
CASSLAGTGTPYEQYF
>TRBV29-1|.|.|TRBJ1-6
TGCAGCGAGGCCGTGGGTGATTCACCCCTCCACTTT
CSEAVGDSPLHF
>TRBV5-4|.|TRBD1|TRBJ1-2
TGTGCCAGCAGCTTGCTGCAGGACAGGGTCACCTATGGCTACACCTTC
CASSLLQDRVTYGYTF
>TRBV6-1|.|.|TRBJ1-4
TGTGCCAGCAGTGAAGTGAGGGGAGCAACTAATGAAAAACTGTTTTTT
CASSEVRGATNEKLFF
>TRBV4-1|.|.|TRBJ2-5
TGCGCCAGCAGCCATACACCCGGAAACAGGGGACTGTACCAAGAGACCCAGTACTTC
CASSHTPGNRGLYQETQYF